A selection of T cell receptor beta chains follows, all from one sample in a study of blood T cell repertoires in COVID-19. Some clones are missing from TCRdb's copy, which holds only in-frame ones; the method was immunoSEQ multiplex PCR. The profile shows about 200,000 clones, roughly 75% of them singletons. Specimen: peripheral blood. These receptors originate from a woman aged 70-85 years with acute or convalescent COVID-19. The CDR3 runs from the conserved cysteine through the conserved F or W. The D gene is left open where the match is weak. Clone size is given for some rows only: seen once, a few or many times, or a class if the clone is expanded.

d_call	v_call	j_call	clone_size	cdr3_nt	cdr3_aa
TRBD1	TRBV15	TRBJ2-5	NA	TGTGCCACCAGCGGGTCCGACAGGGGTCAAGAGACCCAGTACTTC	CATSGSDRGQETQYF
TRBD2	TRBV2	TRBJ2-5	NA	TGTGCCAGCGCCGGGACTAGGGGGGAAGAGACCCAGTACTTC	CASAGTRGEETQYF
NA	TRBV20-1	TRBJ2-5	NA	TGCAGTGCTAGTGACTTCGGGGGGCGGGAACTACAAGAGACCCAGTACTTC	CSASDFGGRELQETQYF
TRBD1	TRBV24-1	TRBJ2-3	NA	TGTGCCACCAGTGAGGGATCTGGGGGACAGATACTTAGCTGGGAAAGCACAGATACGCAGTATTTT	CATSEGSGGQILSWESTDTQYF
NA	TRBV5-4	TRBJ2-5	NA	TGTGCCAGCAGCTCCTTTACAGGGAGAGGTTGGCAAGAGACCCAGTACTTC	CASSSFTGRGWQETQYF
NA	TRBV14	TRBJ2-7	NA	TGTGCCAGCAGCCACGGGGTCCGCCCATTCTACGAGCAGTACTTC	CASSHGVRPFYEQYF
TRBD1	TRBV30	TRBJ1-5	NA	TGTGCCTGGAATTCGGGACAGGACTATCAGCCCCAGCATTTT	CAWNSGQDYQPQHF
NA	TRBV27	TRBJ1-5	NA	TGTGCCAGCAGTCTGAGGCCATATAGCAATCAGCCCCAGCATTTT	CASSLRPYSNQPQHF
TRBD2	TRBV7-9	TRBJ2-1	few	TGTGCCAGCAGCTTGACTAGCGGGAGTCCTAATGAGCAGTTCTTC	CASSLTSGSPNEQFF
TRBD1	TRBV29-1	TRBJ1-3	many	TGCAGCGTCTCAGGGGGCGAAGCTGGAAACACCATATATTTT	CSVSGGEAGNTIYF
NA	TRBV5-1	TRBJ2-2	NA	TGCGCCAGCAGCGGGGGGGGCGCCGGGGAGCTGTTTTTT	CASSGGGAGELFF
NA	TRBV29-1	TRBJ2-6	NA	TGCAGCGTCAGAGCGTACTCTGGGGCCAACGTCCTGACTTTC	CSVRAYSGANVLTF
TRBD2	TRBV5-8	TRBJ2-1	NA	TGTGCCAGCAGCTTGGTGGGGGGGAGGCAGTTCTTC	CASSLVGGRQFF
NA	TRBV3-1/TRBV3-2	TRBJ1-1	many	TGTGCCAGCAGCCAAGATGGACAGCGGGAAGCTTTCTTT	CASSQDGQREAFF
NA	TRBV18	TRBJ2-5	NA	TGTGCCAGCTCACCAGCGAGGGTCCAAGAGACCCAGTACTTC	CASSPARVQETQYF